What follows are 17 T cell receptor beta chains derived from one specimen sequenced in a study of blood T cell repertoires in COVID-19. Profiled with immunoSEQ multiplex PCR; TCRdb holds only in-frame clones, not every one. The sample holds roughly 30,000 clones, roughly 88% seen once. Sequenced input: peripheral blood. The receptor set was obtained from a man between 60 and 70 years old with COVID-19, enrolled during active disease.

V is TRBV30 and J is TRBJ1-1; no reliable D call. Germline V gives CDR1 GTSNPN, CDR2 SVGIG (reference sequence). The CDR3 extends over 13 amino acids. Deletions cut 0 bases from V and 0 bases from J, with 5 bases between. CDR3 residues: CAWSVNLNTEAFF. CDR3 in DNA: TGTGCCTGGAGTGTAAACTTGAACACTGAAGCTTTCTTT.

The V call is TRBV21-1, the J call TRBJ2-2; the table's D call TRBD1 went unverified against the DNA. TRBV21-1 is a pseudogene locus. This CDR3 is built from 16 residues. The CDR3 bases are TGTGCCAGCAGCCCCCAGGGACAGGGGAACACCGGGGAGCTGTTTTTT. It specifies CASSPQGQGNTGELFF.

This sequence joins TRBV18 and TRBJ1-5; 7 bases are shared with TRBD1. Germline trimming cut 6 bases from V and 6 bases from J; bases unmatched to any gene: 14. CDR3 length: 16 residues. Germline lookup yields CDR1 KGHSH and CDR2 LQKENI. The CDR3 spells CASSREQGRLGQPQHF. In nucleotides, the CDR3 is TGTGCCAGCTCTAGGGAACAGGGGCGATTGGGTCAGCCCCAGCATTTT. Full variable domain (missing parts from reference TRBV18 and TRBJ1-5): NAGVMQNPRHLVRRRGQEARLRCSPMKGHSHVYWYRQLPEEGLKFMVYLQKENIIDESGMPKERFSAEFPKEGPSILRIQQVVRGDSAAYFCASSREQGRLGQPQHFGDGTRLSIL.

The chain combines TRBV5-4 with TRBJ2-3; 7 nucleotides line up with TRBD1. Germline-derived CDR1 and CDR2 are SGHNT and YYREEE (reference sequence). V was pared by 4 bases and J by 0 bases, with 8 bases of the junction left unmatched. The CDR3 extends over 16 amino acids. The CDR3 sequence: CASSLGTEPSTDTQYF. The CDR3 coding sequence is TGTGCCAGCAGCCTTGGGACAGAACCTAGCACAGATACGCAGTATTTT.

The chain uses TRBV10-3 and TRBJ1-3; TRBD1 aligns across 7 bases. Germline values: CDR1 ENHRY, CDR2 SYGVKD. The CDR3 covers 17 residues. J was trimmed by 4 bases and V by 0 bases; bases with no gene match: 9. In DNA form, the CDR3 reads TGTGCCATCAGTGAGTCTGGTACAGGGGACGGCGGAAACACCATATATTTT. Translation: CAISESGTGDGGNTIYF.

CDR3 residues: CASSSDRYNEQFF. Here the CDR3 DNA reads TGTGCCAGTAGCTCGGACAGGTACAATGAGCAGTTCTTC. The V and J genes are TRBV19 and TRBJ2-1; the match to TRBD1 covers 7 bases. J was trimmed by 4 bases and V by 6 bases; bases with no gene match: 3. The CDR3 is made up of 13 amino acids. CDR1 is LNHDA and CDR2 is SQIVND in the germline V gene (reference sequence).

The gene calls are TRBV5-8 and TRBJ2-5; 8 bases fit TRBD1. Germline V gives CDR1 SGHTS, CDR2 YDEGEE. J lost 3 bases, V lost 3 bases, and 13 bases had no gene match. The CDR3 runs 17 residues. CDR3 loop: CASSSPPGGNREETQYF. CDR3 nucleotide sequence: TGTGCCAGCAGCTCGCCTCCAGGGGGCAATAGAGAAGAGACCCAGTACTTC.

This clone has only one observation. J is TRBJ1-1 and V is TRBV7-2, with D perhaps TRBD1 (5 bases). The CDR3 runs 15 residues. The germline V gene has CDR1 SGHTA and CDR2 FQGNSA. The ends were cut back, 5 bases at V and 1 base at J, with 14 bases in the middle. The CDR3 loop is CASSLGLTGNTEAFF. Written as DNA, the CDR3 is TGTGCCAGCAGCCTTGGCCTCACAGGGAACACTGAAGCTTTCTTT. The full variable domain, rest sourced from reference TRBV7-2 and TRBJ1-1, is GAGVSQSPSNKVTEKGKDVELRCDPISGHTALYWYRQSLGQGLEFLIYFQGNSAPDKSGLPSDRFSAERTGGSVSTLTIQRTQQEDSAVYLCASSLGLTGNTEAFFGQGTRLTVV.

The V and J genes are TRBV3-1 (or the pseudogene TRBV3-2) and TRBJ1-1; TRBD1 is a possible D gene (6 bases). CDR1 and CDR2 from the germline V gene are LGHDT and YNNKEL (reference sequence). There are 14 residues in the CDR3. V lost 1 base, J lost 5 bases, and 11 bases lay in between. CDR3 residues: CASSQADRWTEAFF. The CDR3 DNA is TGTGCCAGCAGCCAAGCCGACAGGTGGACTGAAGCTTTCTTT.

The chain recombines TRBV2 with TRBJ1-3, with unresolved D. The germline gives CDR1 SNHLY, CDR2 FYNNEI. V dropped 3 bases and J dropped 2 bases, with 11 bases sitting between them. CDR3 length: 15 amino acids. CDR3 sequence: CASSESSGAGNTIYF. CDR3 DNA: TGTGCCAGCAGTGAGAGTTCCGGGGCTGGAAACACCATATATTTT.

This sequence joins TRBV28 and TRBJ2-4; no definite D call. The CDR3 totals 11 residues. The germline V and J ends were trimmed by 3 bases and 10 bases, with 7 bases remaining between them. Germline V gene sequence: CDR1 MDHEN, CDR2 SYDVKM. The CDR3 region has the DNA TGTGCCAGCAGTTTGAGCTCTATTCAGTACTTC. Encoded protein: CASSLSSIQYF.

This chain uses TRBV30 with TRBJ1-2; 9 nucleotides align to TRBD1. V trimming: 6 bases; J trimming: 3 bases; junction bases outside the gene matches: 14. Germline values: CDR1 GTSNPN, CDR2 SVGIG (reference sequence). The CDR3 has 16 residues. The CDR3 sequence: CACLPPGTGSYYGYTF. The CDR3 nucleotides read TGTGCCTGCCTCCCCCCGGGGACAGGGAGCTACTATGGCTACACCTTC.

V gene TRBV2 combines with J gene TRBJ1-6; TRBD1 matches 7 bases. In germline, CDR1 is SNHLY, CDR2 FYNNEI. The CDR3 covers 14 residues. V dropped 8 bases and J dropped 0; count of bases not matched to a gene: 1. The CDR3 nucleotides are TGTGCCAGCGGGGACAGCTCCTATAATTCACCCCTCCACTTT. This encodes CASGDSSYNSPLHF.

This clone was recorded once. The rearrangement links TRBV28 to TRBJ1-5; TRBD1 is a possible D gene (5 bases). Germline loops: CDR1 MDHEN, CDR2 SYDVKM. The CDR3 is 13 residues long. The V gene lost 6 bases and the J gene lost 3 bases, with 9 bases spanning the gap. DNA of the CDR3: TGTGCCAGCAGGGAGGGGAACAATCAGCCCCAGCATTTT. Amino acid sequence: CASREGNNQPQHF.

The chain uses TRBV27 and TRBJ2-2, with a weak D call TRBD2 (6 bases). With 0 bases removed from V and 1 base from J, the gap between germline ends came to 12 bases. CDR1 is MNHEY, CDR2 SMNVEV, per germline (reference sequence). The CDR3 loop spans 17 amino acids. Written as DNA, the CDR3 is TGTGCCAGCAGTTTATCGATCGGGGGATTGAACACCGGGGAGCTGTTTTTT. This encodes CASSLSIGGLNTGELFF.

Written as DNA, the CDR3 is TGCAGCGTTCTTTTGTCGAACACTGAAGCTTTCTTT. Translating gives CSVLLSNTEAFF. The chain couples TRBV29-1 to TRBJ1-1; D remains ambiguous. This CDR3 is built from 12 residues. Germline CDR1 SQVTM, CDR2 ANQGSEA. Trimming shortened V by 5 bases and J by 1 base, and 8 bases separated the two germline ends.

This clone was counted once. Written as DNA, the CDR3 is TGCGCCAGCAGCAGGGTGACTAGCGGGAGGGCGGGGACAGATACGCAGTATTTT. As protein: CASSRVTSGRAGTDTQYF. V gene TRBV5-1 combines with J gene TRBJ2-3; TRBD2 aligns across 14 bases. CDR1 and CDR2 (germline): SGHRS, YFSETQ. The CDR3 has 18 amino acids. The V and J ends lost 4 bases and 3 bases, in that order; junction bases with no gene match: 10.